This record covers a single T cell receptor (beta chain). This clonotype has ten or more counts. What this receptor recognizes is not known. No much larger clonotype is one base removed from it; base qualities were not supplied. CDR1 and CDR2, per the germline V gene (reference sequence), are SEHNR and FQNEAQ. CDR3 length: 14 amino acids, cysteine to phenylalanine. Left in the record is the CDR3 DNA by itself, 42 bases read in frame from the first base. At the junction V is shortened by 1 base and J by 5 bases, with 9 bases in between. These data originate in a study of blood T cells in healthy people across ages (dated by TCRdb to 2014 to 2015). Some background on the complete study: In model experiments, template switching captured about one uniquely barcoded TCR beta cDNA molecule for every two T cells. Donors of different ages were randomly distributed across sequencing lanes to avoid experimental bias. The study analyzed two additional independent replicas of 1 million unique cDNA reads from the same blood draw for two donors, one aged 18 to 29 and one aged 80 or older. Four age groups were formed from the donors: young (average about 17 years), middle-aged (approximately 40), aged (around 68) and long-lived (approximately 78). The study measured age-related changes in TCR beta repertoire diversity using deep sequencing normalized with unique cDNA molecular identifiers.

Donors were approximately 42 systemically healthy Caucasian individuals from Russia aged 6 to 90 years. About 9.1 milliliters of peripheral blood were collected from each donor into EDTA-treated Vacutainer tubes. Ficoll-Paque density-gradient centrifugation was used to isolate PBMCs, with at least 6.5 million per sample. Total RNA, at least 5 micrograms per sample, was extracted from PBMCs with Trizol reagent. For every donor, an aliquot of PBMCs went through flow cytometry to measure the percentages of naive CD45RAhigh/CD27high T cells. The library was made by 5' RACE. The instrument was an Illumina HiSeq 2500. A second PCR of about 7 to 12 cycles was performed with a sample-barcoded 5' primer and a J-beta primer mix. Each TCR beta cDNA molecule received a unique molecular identifier from a template-switch 5' adaptor carrying 12 random nucleotides. Each sample yielded at least 3 million CDR3-containing paired-end reads. All of the RNA was converted into first-strand cDNA using the Mint cDNA synthesis kit, with a TRBC-specific oligonucleotide serving as the primer. All cDNA was treated with uracil-DNA glycosylase and then went through a first 18-cycle PCR with the universal primers M1SS and BC2_uni_R. Processing in the source paper ran as follows. For normalization, 1 million high-quality reads were randomly selected from each sample, with every read carrying a distinct molecular identifier. Instead of being binned into consensus sequences, reads that shared molecular identifiers were thrown out. CDR3 identification, clonotype clustering and error correction used MiTCR with a Q25 quality threshold and the strictest error-elimination algorithm. Lower-bound total TCR beta diversity was estimated with a nonparametric unseen species model using Euler transformation. TCRdb ran its own pipeline on the public reads, namely fastp trimming at Q25 and MiXCR clone calling, and kept in-frame beta chains. Under each unique CDR3 protein, matching rows form one entry showing the most common genes and DNA. Clone size and V and J calls follow TCRdb, not the original study. The sample profile shows about 650,000 distinct CDR3 sequences; approximately 30% of them were found once. The ten most abundant clones make up over 15% of the sample.

Paper-wide results and their limitations: Donor CMV infection status was unknown, potentially confounding age-related changes in expanded clonotypes. Bulk unsorted PBMC profiling prevented conclusive comparison of naive and antigen-experienced compartments. There was a strong correlation between observed TCR beta diversity and the percentage of naive T cells measured by flow cytometry. Observed TCR beta diversity per million T cells fell roughly linearly with age, and a significant reduction was already apparent by age roughly 41. Estimates of total diversity based on one million sequenced T cells were regarded as lower bounds and as underestimates. Compared with the aged group, the long-lived group had more naive CD4+ T cells, fewer expanded clones and increased TCR diversity, a pattern suggesting age selection.

The sequence is built from TRBV7-9 and TRBJ2-1; a tentative D match to TRBD1 spans 6 bases. The sequenced sample consisted of blood. The sequence was obtained from a woman older than 75 in good health. Donor details come from another sample of the same person, matched by shared clones. The CDR3 reads as follows: CASSLVGANNEQFF. The DNA reads as follows: TGTGCCAGCAGCTTAGTGGGGGCAAACAATGAGCAGTTCTTC.